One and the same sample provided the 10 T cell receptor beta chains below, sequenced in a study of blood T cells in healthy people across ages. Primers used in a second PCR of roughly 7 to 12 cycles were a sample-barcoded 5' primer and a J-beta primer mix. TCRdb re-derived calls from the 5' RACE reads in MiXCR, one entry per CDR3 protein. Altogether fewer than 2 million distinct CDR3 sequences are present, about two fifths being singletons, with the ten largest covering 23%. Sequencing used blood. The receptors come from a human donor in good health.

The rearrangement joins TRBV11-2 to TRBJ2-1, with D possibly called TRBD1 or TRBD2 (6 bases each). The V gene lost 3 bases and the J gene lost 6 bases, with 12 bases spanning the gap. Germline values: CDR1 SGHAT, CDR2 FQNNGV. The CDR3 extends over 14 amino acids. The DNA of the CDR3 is TGTGCCAGCAGCTTTAACGGGGGCACCAATGAGCAGTTCTTC. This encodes CASSFNGGTNEQFF.

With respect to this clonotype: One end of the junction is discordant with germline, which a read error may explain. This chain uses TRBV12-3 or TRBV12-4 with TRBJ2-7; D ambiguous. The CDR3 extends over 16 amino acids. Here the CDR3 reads CDSSSNLRYYSYEQYF. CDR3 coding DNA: TGTGACAGCAGTTCCAATTTGCGGTACTATTCCTACGAGCAGTACTTC.

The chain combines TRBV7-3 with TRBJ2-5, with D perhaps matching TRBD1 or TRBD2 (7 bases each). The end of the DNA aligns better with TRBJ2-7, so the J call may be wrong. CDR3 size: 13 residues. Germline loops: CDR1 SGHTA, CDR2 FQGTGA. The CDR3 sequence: CASSGGGGDEQYF. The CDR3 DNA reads TGTGCCAGCAGCGGGGGAGGGGGCGACGAGCAGTACTTC.

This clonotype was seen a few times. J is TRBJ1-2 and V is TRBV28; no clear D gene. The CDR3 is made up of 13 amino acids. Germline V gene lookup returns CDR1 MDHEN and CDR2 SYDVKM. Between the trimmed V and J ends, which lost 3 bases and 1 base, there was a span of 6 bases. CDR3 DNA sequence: TGTGCCAGCAGTTTCCAAAGTAACTATGGCTACACCTTC. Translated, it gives CASSFQSNYGYTF.

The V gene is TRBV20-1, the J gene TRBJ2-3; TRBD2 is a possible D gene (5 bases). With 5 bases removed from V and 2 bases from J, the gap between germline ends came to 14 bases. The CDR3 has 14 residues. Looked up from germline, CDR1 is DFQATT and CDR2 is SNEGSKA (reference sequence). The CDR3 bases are TGCAGTGCTGTTAGTAGCGACTTCACAGATACGCAGTATTTT. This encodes CSAVSSDFTDTQYF.

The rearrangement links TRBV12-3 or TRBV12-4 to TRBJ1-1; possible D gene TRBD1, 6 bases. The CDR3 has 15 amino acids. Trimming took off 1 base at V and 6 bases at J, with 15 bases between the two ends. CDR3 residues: CASSLGGAANPEAFF. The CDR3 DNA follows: TGTGCCAGCAGTTTAGGGGGGGCGGCGAATCCTGAAGCTTTCTTT.

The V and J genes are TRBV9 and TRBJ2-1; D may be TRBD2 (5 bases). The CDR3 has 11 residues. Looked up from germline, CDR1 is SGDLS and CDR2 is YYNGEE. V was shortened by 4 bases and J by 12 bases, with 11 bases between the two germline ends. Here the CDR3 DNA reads TGTGCCAGCAGCCCTGGACTGATGCAGTTCTTC. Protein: CASSPGLMQFF. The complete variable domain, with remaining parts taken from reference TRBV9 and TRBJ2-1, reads DSGVTQTPKHLITATGQRVTLRCSPRSGDLSVYWYQQSLDQGLQFLIQYYNGEERAKGNILERFSAQQFPDLHSELNLSSLELGDSALYFCASSPGLMQFFGPGTRLTVL.

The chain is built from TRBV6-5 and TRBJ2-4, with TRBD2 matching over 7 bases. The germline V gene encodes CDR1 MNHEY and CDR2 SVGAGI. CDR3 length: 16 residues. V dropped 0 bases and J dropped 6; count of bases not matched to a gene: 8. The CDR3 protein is CASSYSASSGRNIQYF. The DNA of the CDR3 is TGTGCCAGCAGTTACTCCGCCTCTAGCGGAAGAAACATTCAGTACTTC.

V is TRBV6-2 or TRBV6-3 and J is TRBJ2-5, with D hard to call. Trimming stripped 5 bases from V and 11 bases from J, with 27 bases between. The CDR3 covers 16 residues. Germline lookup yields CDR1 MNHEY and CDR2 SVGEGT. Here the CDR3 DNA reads TGTGCCAGCAGTGACGATGAACAGCCACTTACAAATGAGCAGTACTTC. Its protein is CASSDDEQPLTNEQYF.

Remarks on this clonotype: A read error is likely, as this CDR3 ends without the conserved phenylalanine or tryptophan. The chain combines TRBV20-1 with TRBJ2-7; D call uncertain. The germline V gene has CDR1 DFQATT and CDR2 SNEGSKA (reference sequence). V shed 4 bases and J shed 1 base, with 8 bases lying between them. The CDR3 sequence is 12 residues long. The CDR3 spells CSAIEYSYEQYC. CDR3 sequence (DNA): TGCAGTGCTATTGAATATTCCTACGAGCAGTACTGC.